This T cell receptor (beta chain) was observed in a study of CD8+ T cells in alopecia areata (dated by TCRdb to 2017 to 2018). Context from the whole study: In both human patients and the C3H/HeJ mouse model, the study applied high-throughput TCRbeta sequencing to look at T cell clonal expansion in alopecia areata. In humans, TCRbeta sequencing was performed on scalp tissue and on sorted CD4+ and CD8+ peripheral blood T cells from healthy controls and from patients with patchy or totalis/universalis alopecia areata. Scalp clonality was compared among normal scalp (n=4), patchy alopecia areata scalp (n=8), and alopecia totalis/universalis scalp (n=8). Amplification of TCRbeta CDR3 regions was done by immunoSEQ multiplex PCR using 35 Vbeta forward primers and 13 Jbeta reverse primers. RNA came from the PAXgene miRNA kit for fixed scalp, the miRNeasy kit for PBMCs, and the RNeasy kit for mouse skin.

Study-level results and caveats: Shared TCR sequences between patients were less evident than in mice, which may be partly attributable to HLA diversity in the patient population. Compared with normal scalp, lesional scalp had higher clonality and more expanded CD8+ clones, particularly in alopecia totalis/universalis, a pattern that suggests antigenic drive. Unlike mouse skin, which is dominated by gammadelta T cells, normal human skin has resident alphabeta T cells that are also sequenced, and this complicates analysis of the scalp TCR repertoire.

For this clone: Its antigen is unknown. The record has no base qualities; no much larger clone is one base away.

The method behind the library was the immunoSEQ multiplex PCR assay. RNA was extracted from all samples and reverse transcribed into cDNA as template for TCR sequencing. First-strand cDNA was synthesized using SuperScript III with a 2:1 mix of oligo-dT and random hexamers. A synthetic immune receptor repertoire was used to gauge amplification bias, and whatever bias remained was removed computationally. In the paper's pipeline: Raw reads were preprocessed for error removal, and CDR3 was defined according to IMGT conventions as running from the conserved cysteine to phenylalanine. Clonality was computed as 1 minus the Shannon entropy, with the entropy normalized by log2 of the number of productive unique TCRs. CD4 or CD8 identity of scalp clones was inferred by cross-referencing scalp TCRbeta sequences with sorted blood CD4 and CD8 repertoires. TCRdb obtained this table from immuneACCESS and retained in-frame rearrangements with V and J assigned. These tables miss some clones; where compared with another copy, unresolved V genes account for less than half of the shortfall, and the remainder is unexplained. V, J and clone size are those of that table, while D and trimming were read from the DNA. This sample gives 95,000 to 110,000 clones in total; 55% of them show up just once. The biggest ten clones account for 8.5% to 10% of the sample.

V drops 4 bases and J drops 6 bases, leaving 9 bases in between. The germline V gene gives CDR1 as MNHEY and CDR2 as SVGAGI. From its cysteine to its phenylalanine, the CDR3 spans 12 amino acids. This entry keeps only the CDR3 DNA: 36 bases, framed from base 1. PBMCs were isolated by density centrifugation and stained for CD3, CD4 and CD8, after which CD4+ and CD8+ T cells were sorted on a FACSAria. Scalp biopsies and blood samples were obtained from unaffected controls. Recombination connected TRBV6-5 to TRBJ1-2, with the D gene not clear enough to name. Sample: CD4+ T cells sorted from blood. The receptor was derived from a human donor in good health. CDR3 loop: CASSSRGNGYTF. The DNA is TGTGCCAGCAGTTCCCGGGGTAATGGCTACACCTTC.